The sequence of this TCR beta chain was determined in a study of T cell repertoires in cytomegalovirus infection (dated by TCRdb to between 2017 and 2020). Looking at the study overall: Peptide stimulations targeted recently identified HLA-C-restricted CMV epitopes, whose presentation resists viral immunomodulation, together with well-studied HLA-B-restricted epitopes. Because public TCR beta signatures pointed to carriage of CMV infection together with the matching HLA type, the HLA type of each donor mattered for the analysis. Results and caveats for the whole study, not just this receptor: The ex vivo response was dominated by HLA-C-restricted CMV-specific TCR beta clonotypes, and the single most frequent clonotype in two of eight donors was supplied by these HLA-C-restricted clonotypes. Carriers of CMV infection plus the relevant HLA type were discriminated by the cumulative frequency of public TCR beta family members in the study cohort and in an independent roughly 370-donor cohort.

Interpreted using the paper, the treatment or condition label stands for: in vitro stimulation with specific CMV peptide epitopes to enrich CMV-specific T cells. The sequencer was an Illumina HiSeq 1500. The public reads were reprocessed in TCRdb via fastp at Q25 and MiXCR, keeping in-frame beta chains. Every distinct CDR3 protein forms one entry, paired with its most common genes and DNA. This sample is represented by roughly 990,000 distinct CDR3 sequences; roughly a third of them were singletons. The ten largest clonotypes hold about an eighth of the sample. Of note for this clonotype: Its antigen is still unknown. Nothing much larger sits one base from this clone, and base qualities are not available.

The CDR1 and CDR2 encoded by the germline V gene are SGHAT and FQNNGV. Measured from the cysteine to the phenylalanine, the CDR3 is 19 residues long. The entry retains the CDR3 DNA only, 57 bases that are in frame from base 1. Trimming takes 2 bases off V and 0 bases off J; junction bases not matched to a gene: 12. The rearrangement joined TRBV11-2 to TRBJ1-3; a stretch of 8 junction bases matches TRBD1. This receptor was obtained from a human donor in good health (CMV status not recorded). Some clones in this sample may be carry-over from other donors' samples. This sample comprised cultured CD8+ T cells from PBMCs, obtained from culture after CMV antigen stimulation. At the DNA level, the sequence is TGTGCCAGCAGCTTAAGCGGACAGGGCTACTTGTACTCTGGAAACACCATATATTTT. Translated, it reads CASSLSGQGYLYSGNTIYF.